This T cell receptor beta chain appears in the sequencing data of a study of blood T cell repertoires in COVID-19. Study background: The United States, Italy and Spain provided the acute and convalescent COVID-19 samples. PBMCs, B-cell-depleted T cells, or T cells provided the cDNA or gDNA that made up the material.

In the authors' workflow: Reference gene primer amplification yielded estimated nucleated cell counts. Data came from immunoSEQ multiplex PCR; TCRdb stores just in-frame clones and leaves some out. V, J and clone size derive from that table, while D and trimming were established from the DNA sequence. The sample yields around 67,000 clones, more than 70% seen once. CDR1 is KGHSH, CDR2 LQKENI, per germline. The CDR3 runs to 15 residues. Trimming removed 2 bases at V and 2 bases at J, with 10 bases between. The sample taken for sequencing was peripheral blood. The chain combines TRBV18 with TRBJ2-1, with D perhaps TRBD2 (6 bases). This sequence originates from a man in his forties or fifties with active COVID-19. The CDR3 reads CASSPIGGAYNEQFF. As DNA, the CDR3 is TGTGCCAGCTCACCAATCGGGGGAGCCTACAATGAGCAGTTCTTC. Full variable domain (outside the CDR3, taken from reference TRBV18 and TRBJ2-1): NAGVMQNPRHLVRRRGQEARLRCSPMKGHSHVYWYRQLPEEGLKFMVYLQKENIIDESGMPKERFSAEFPKEGPSILRIQQVVRGDSAAYFCASSPIGGAYNEQFFGPGTRLTVL.